This is a list of T cell receptor beta chains from one sample in a study of post-analysis software for immune sequencing data. TCRdb called the PCR reads again in MiXCR, with one record for every CDR3 protein. The table shows hundreds of thousands of distinct CDR3 sequences, with about 27% occurring only once. The sequenced material came from blood. The source of these receptors is a girl between 5 and 17 years old with multiple sclerosis. CDR3s include the opening cysteine and the closing phenylalanine or tryptophan. Fields, in order: clone size, D gene, J gene, V gene, CDR3 protein, CDR3 DNA. A D gene is named only where the DNA matches it firmly. Clone size, where shown, is once, few, many, or a class for clones that have expanded.

- | - | TRBJ1-6 | TRBV14 | CASSQGAPPPNSPLHF | TGTGCCAGCAGCCAAGGGGCGCCTCCACCAAATTCACCCCTCCACTTT
many | - | TRBJ2-3 | TRBV6-6 | CASKADTQYF | TGTGCCAGCAAGGCAGATACGCAGTATTTT
few | TRBD1 | TRBJ2-1 | TRBV9 | CASSAQGGTYNEQFF | TGTGCCAGCAGCGCACAGGGGGGCACCTACAATGAGCAGTTCTTC
- | TRBD2 | TRBJ2-1 | TRBV6-1 | CASSEALGLAYNEQFF | TGTGCCAGCAGTGAGGCCCTGGGACTAGCCTACAATGAGCAGTTCTTC
- | TRBD2 | TRBJ2-3 | TRBV12-5 | CASGLVRLAGSSTDTQYF | TGTGCTAGTGGTTTGGTAAGACTAGCGGGAAGTTCGACAGATACGCAGTATTTT
- | - | TRBJ2-1 | TRBV29-1 | CSVGGRGIYNEQFF | TGCAGCGTTGGGGGGAGAGGAATCTACAATGAGCAGTTCTTC
few | - | TRBJ2-5 | TRBV28 | CASSLKTRMRETQYF | TGTGCCAGCAGTTTAAAGACTAGGATGAGAGAGACCCAGTACTTC
many | TRBD2 | TRBJ2-1 | TRBV20-1 | CSATRLASNEQFF | TGCAGTGCTACACGACTAGCATCGAATGAGCAGTTCTTC
- | - | TRBJ1-5 | TRBV6-9 | CASSYSRHLNQPQHF | TGTGCCAGCAGTTATTCCCGCCACCTAAATCAGCCCCAGCATTTT
few | TRBD2 | TRBJ2-1 | TRBV13 | CASSLAGVGLYNEQFF | TGTGCCAGCAGCCTAGCGGGAGTCGGTCTCTACAATGAGCAGTTCTTC
- | - | TRBJ2-5 | TRBV11-2 | CASSFGQGWQETQYF | TGTGCCAGCAGCTTCGGGCAGGGGTGGCAAGAGACCCAGTACTTC
- | - | TRBJ1-5 | TRBV5-5 | CASSPPGYRGSNQPQHF | TGTGCCAGCAGCCCACCGGGCTACCGAGGGAGCAATCAGCCCCAGCATTTT
- | TRBD2 | TRBJ2-4 | TRBV29-1 | CSVEPLRGGSGPNEQYF | TGCAGCGTTGAACCCCTGCGGGGCGGGAGTGGGCCCAATGAGCAGTACTTC
- | TRBD1 | TRBJ2-6 | TRBV5-1 | CASSLGLRGQGVSGANVLTF | TGCGCCAGCAGCTTGGGATTGCGGGGACAGGGGGTCTCTGGGGCCAACGTCCTGACTTTC
many | - | TRBJ2-7 | TRBV9 | CASSVEDPDNEQYF | TGTGCCAGCAGCGTAGAGGATCCGGACAACGAGCAGTACTTC
few | - | TRBJ2-6 | TRBV2 | CASSEPGAGANVLTF | TGTGCCAGCAGTGAACCAGGGGCTGGGGCCAACGTCCTGACTTTC
many | - | TRBJ2-4 | TRBV27 | CASSFGVPDRKNIQYF | TGTGCCAGCAGTTTCGGGGTCCCAGACAGGAAAAACATTCAGTACTTC
few | - | TRBJ1-1 | TRBV6-1 | CAHSPRQNTEAFF | TGTGCTCACTCACCCCGGCAGAACACTGAAGCTTTCTTT
- | - | TRBJ2-3 | TRBV12-3/TRBV12-4 | CASSLGGGHQIGADTQYF | TGTGCCAGCAGTTTAGGGGGGGGACACCAAATTGGCGCAGATACGCAGTATTTT